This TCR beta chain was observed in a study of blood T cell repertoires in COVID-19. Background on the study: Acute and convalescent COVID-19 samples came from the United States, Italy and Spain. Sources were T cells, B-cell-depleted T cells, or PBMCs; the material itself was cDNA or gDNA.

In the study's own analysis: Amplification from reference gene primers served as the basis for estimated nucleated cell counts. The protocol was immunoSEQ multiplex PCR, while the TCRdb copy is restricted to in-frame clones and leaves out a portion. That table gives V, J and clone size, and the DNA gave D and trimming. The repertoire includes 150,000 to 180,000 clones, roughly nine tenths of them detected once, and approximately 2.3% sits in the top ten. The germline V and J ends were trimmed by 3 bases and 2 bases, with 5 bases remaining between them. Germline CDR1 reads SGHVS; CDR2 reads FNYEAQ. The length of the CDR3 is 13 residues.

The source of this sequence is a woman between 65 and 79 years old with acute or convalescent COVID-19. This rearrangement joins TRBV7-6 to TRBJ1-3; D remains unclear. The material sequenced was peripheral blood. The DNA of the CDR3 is TGTGCCAGCAGCTTCTATGCTGGAAACACCATATATTTT. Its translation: CASSFYAGNTIYF.